This TCR beta chain was sequenced for a study of blood T cell repertoires in COVID-19 (dated by TCRdb to about 2020). With respect to the entire study: Samples covering the acute and convalescent phases of COVID-19 were provided by collaborators in the United States, Italy and Spain. The prospective study material was composed of cDNA or gDNA derived from T cells, B-cell-depleted T cells, or PBMCs. Subjects who had been exposed to COVID-19, were actively infected with it, or had recovered from it provided the deeply sampled blood TCRbeta repertoires that made up the dataset. The repertoires were released in a freely available public database meant as a resource for research on the immune response to SARS-CoV-2. The samples were drawn from two sources: the first 160 participants of the ongoing ImmuneRACE study, and over 950 subjects contributed by 6 global collaborators. Nearly every sample came with metadata listing a de-identified subject ID, COVID-19 status, age in years and sex. Where available, HLA class I and class II types were obtained from metadata supplied by the sample provider rather than from assay-based typing.

General findings and caveats noted by the study authors: How much clinical and demographic metadata was included differed by source and by participant, and the metadata was provided uncurated.

One collaborating source in Seattle enrolled patients during active infection and followed them longitudinally through the course of disease. Each collaborating institution followed its own protocols to collect whole blood in K2EDTA tubes. Collaborator samples were shipped for TCRbeta analysis as frozen whole blood, isolated PBMCs, or DNA extracted from either sample type. The CDR3, from cysteine to phenylalanine, totals 14 residues. Only the CDR3 part of the read is kept: 42 bases, read in frame from the first base. CDR1 KGHSH and CDR2 LQKENI are derived from the germline V gene. V has 3 bases trimmed and J has 5 bases trimmed; junction bases matching no gene number 4. The immunoSEQ Assay, a bias-controlled multiplex PCR, was used to amplify TCRbeta CDR3 regions from genomic DNA. As for how the authors treated the data: Within the assay, amplification of reference gene primers was used to estimate how many nucleated cells each sample contained. To quantify the absolute abundance of each unique TCRbeta CDR3 rearrangement, sequence reads were collapsed and filtered. For each sample, productive Simpson clonality was calculated as the square root of Simpson's diversity index over productive rearrangements. Entries here come from immuneACCESS through TCRdb and include only in-frame sequences with V and J called. Some clones fail to appear in such tables; in the studies checked, an unresolved V gene covers under half of the shortfall, and the cause of the remainder is unknown. V, J and clone size derive from that table, while D and trimming were established from the DNA sequence. For this sample there are 330,000 or so clones; roughly 86% appear just once. Clones ranked in the top ten supply around 9.9% of the sample.

About this clone itself: Its antigen target is currently unknown. Base quality data are lacking; no much larger clone is found one base away.

Sequenced sample: peripheral blood. The receptor chain draws on TRBV18 and TRBJ1-2; TRBD1 aligns with 9 central bases. This receptor was identified in a man aged 30-40 years with COVID-19, enrolled during active disease. Read as DNA, the sequence is TGTGCCAGCTCACCGGCACAGGGGGCGTATGGCTACACCTTC. It translates as CASSPAQGAYGYTF.